This passage covers 5 T cell receptor beta chains from one sample sequenced in a study of identical twins. One entry per CDR3 protein results from TCRdb running MiXCR on the 5' RACE reads. The sample includes 220,000 or so distinct CDR3 sequences, 5.5% to 7% of them seen just once. These data were also reused for a study on yellow fever vaccine responses in identical twins.

The material sequenced was memory (CD45RO+) T cells sorted from blood. All receptors derive from a woman between 18 and 30 years old in good health.

This clonotype was seen a few times. The chain combines TRBV4-2 with TRBJ2-3, with D perhaps matching TRBD2 (6 bases). This CDR3 contains 17 residues. Germline V CDR1 and CDR2: LGHNA, YNFKEQ. Trimming took 3 bases from V and 6 from J, leaving 22 bases between them. The CDR3 nucleotides are TGTGCCAGCAGCCAGGAGCTAGCGAGTACCTCGGGGGATACGCAGTATTTT. Its translation: CASSQELASTSGDTQYF.

The rearrangement uses TRBV4-2 and TRBJ2-7, with 7 bases matching TRBD1. CDR3 length equals 13 residues. The germline V gene has CDR1 LGHNA and CDR2 YNFKEQ. The V segment lost 3 bases and the J segment 7 bases; nucleotides outside the gene matches: 6. CDR3 in amino acids: CASSQPQGLEQYF. DNA for the CDR3: TGTGCCAGCAGCCAGCCACAGGGGCTTGAGCAGTACTTC.

This clonotype has just a few counts. The J gene is TRBJ1-4, the V gene TRBV3-1; 7 positions match TRBD1. The CDR3 is made up of 15 amino acids. V lost 2 bases, J lost 3 bases, and 3 bases stayed unmatched. Germline CDR1 is LGHDT and CDR2 is YNNKEL (reference sequence). CDR3 nucleotide sequence: TGTGCCAGCAGCCAACAAGGACAGGCTAATGAAAAACTGTTTTTT. Its translation: CASSQQGQANEKLFF.

A few counts support this clonotype. The chain has TRBV20-1 and TRBJ1-6; the D is unclear. The germline V gene encodes CDR1 DFQATT and CDR2 SNEGSKA (reference sequence). The germline V and J ends were trimmed by 3 bases and 7 bases, with 10 bases remaining between them. The CDR3 consists of 13 residues. CDR3 DNA sequence: TGCAGTGCTAGGGGCGGGGTCAATTCACCCCTCCACTTT. Amino acid sequence: CSARGGVNSPLHF.

In this sample, this clonotype turned up many times. The rearrangement links TRBV27 to TRBJ1-1, with D unresolved. The V gene's germline CDR1 is MNHEY and CDR2 SMNVEV (reference sequence). The CDR3 sequence is 13 residues long. The V end was cut by 3 bases, the J end by 10 bases, with 15 bases between. The CDR3 DNA is TGTGCCAGCAGTTTTAGTCGGGGAAATTCAGCTTTCTTT. Translated, it gives CASSFSRGNSAFF.